This section outlines one T cell receptor beta chain sequence together with its context. Its matching antigen is unknown. The sample comes from a study of T-cell memory formation after mild COVID-19. The wider study: Largely donor-specific TCR clusters were found. General study findings and limits: Prior to infection, memory already included some responding clones, suggesting cross-reactive memory joined. Chiefly within CM and EM were the contracting CD4+ clones; CD8+ ones were within EMRA.

TCRdb reanalysed the 5' RACE reads using MiXCR and keeps one entry per CDR3 protein. Of approximately 7,400 distinct CDR3 sequences listed, approximately 59% were seen once; the top ten hold 2.5%. The CDR3 consists of 17 residues. Germline CDR1 is SGHTA and CDR2 is FQGNSA. The receptor was derived from an adult who had mild COVID-19 (a few samples of this study predate the infection). Cell type and time point are not known. The material sequenced was PBMCs or a T cell subset sorted from them (not recorded which). The chain couples TRBV7-2 to TRBJ2-1; 11 nucleotides line up with TRBD2. TRBJ2-5 explains the end of the DNA better; the J call may be wrong. In DNA form, the CDR3 reads TGTGCCAGCAGCTTCCAGAATAGCGGGAGGGCTTTCTCGACCCAGTACTTC. Translated: CASSFQNSGRAFSTQYF.